This T cell receptor (beta chain) was sequenced for a study of blood T cells in healthy people across ages. The V segment lost 0 bases and the J segment 5 bases; nucleotides outside the gene matches: 5. The CDR3 spans 16 residues. Germline loops: CDR1 MGHRA, CDR2 YSYEKL. This clonotype has just a few counts. Primed by a sample-barcoded 5' primer and a J-beta primer mix, a second PCR proceeded for about 6 to 11 cycles. TCRdb ran MiXCR on the 5' RACE reads and lists one entry per CDR3 protein. The table includes 920,000 or so distinct CDR3 sequences, more than 40% detected once. This sequence joins TRBV4-1 and TRBJ1-5; TRBD1 matches at 9 bases. This TCR was sampled from a woman in her sixties in good health. The sequencing input was blood. CDR3 nucleotide sequence: TGCGCCAGCAGCCAAGATCGGGGACAGGGAGATCAGCCCCAGCATTTT. Its translation is CASSQDRGQGDQPQHF.